A single sample gave rise to the 18 T cell receptor beta chains below, sequenced in a study of T cell responses to AZD1222 COVID-19 vaccine. Sequenced by immunoSEQ multiplex PCR; TCRdb stores in-frame clones only, minus some. Found here are just under 55,000 clones, roughly 90% of them singletons; the top ten hold just under 2%. The sequencing used peripheral blood, collected on day 0 of AZD1222 vaccination. These TCRs come from an adult in good health.

This chain links TRBV5-4 with TRBJ1-1; possibly TRBD1 for D (5 bases). Germline loops: CDR1 SGHNT, CDR2 YYREEE (reference sequence). V was cut by 5 bases and J by 1 base, with 6 bases left in between. There are 12 residues in the CDR3. The CDR3 here is CASSTGNTEAFF. DNA of the CDR3: TGTGCCAGCAGTACAGGGAACACTGAAGCTTTCTTT.

The V gene is TRBV3-1 (or the pseudogene TRBV3-2), the J gene TRBJ2-5; possibly TRBD2 for D (5 bases). The CDR3 covers 15 residues. V was clipped by 4 bases and J by 2 bases, with 14 bases between them. The germline gives CDR1 LGHDT, CDR2 YNNKEL (reference sequence). Written as DNA, the CDR3 is TGTGCCAGCAGCCCAAGGACTGGTCTACAAGAGACCCAGTACTTC. Protein sequence: CASSPRTGLQETQYF.

This chain connects TRBV15 to TRBJ1-2, with 8 bases matching TRBD1. This CDR3 has 14 residues. The ends lost 4 bases at V and 10 bases at J; junction bases unmatched: 11. Germline V CDR1 and CDR2: LNHNV, YYDKDF (reference sequence). DNA for the CDR3: TGTGCCACCAGCAACCTCAGGGGGCGAATCAACTACACCTTC. Amino acids: CATSNLRGRINYTF. The whole variable domain, filled in from reference TRBV15 and TRBJ1-2, reads DAMVIQNPRYQVTQFGKPVTLSCSQTLNHNVMYWYQQKSSQAPKLLFHYYDKDFNNEADTPDNFQSRRPNTSFCFLDIRSPGLGDTAMYLCATSNLRGRINYTFGSGTRLTVV.

This clone was seen a single time. The genes are TRBV18 and TRBJ1-1; D call uncertain. V lost 5 bases and J 1 base, leaving 11 bases between the germline ends. From germline, CDR1 is KGHSH and CDR2 LQKENI. This CDR3 is built from 14 residues. For the CDR3, the DNA is TGTGCCAGCTCAGCGGGTTCCAAGAACACTGAAGCTTTCTTT. It translates to CASSAGSKNTEAFF.

The chain carries TRBV5-4 and TRBJ2-5; the D is unclear. The V and J ends lost 4 bases and 1 base respectively, with 2 bases between them. CDR1 is SGHNT and CDR2 is YYREEE in the germline V gene (reference sequence). There are 11 residues in the CDR3. The CDR3 bases are TGTGCCAGCAGCACCCAAGAGACCCAGTACTTC. This translates into CASSTQETQYF.

The chain uses TRBV7-9 and TRBJ2-2, with 7 bases aligning to TRBD2. This CDR3 region has 17 residues. Per the germline V gene, CDR1 is SEHNR and CDR2 is FQNEAQ (reference sequence). Trimming cost V 1 base and J 3 bases; bases outside gene matches: 8. CDR3 DNA sequence: TGTGCCAGCAGCTTAGTATTAGGGAGGGCCGACACCGGGGAGCTGTTTTTT. It encodes CASSLVLGRADTGELFF.

J is TRBJ2-5 and V is TRBV5-1; 8 nucleotides agree with TRBD2. V lost 2 bases, J lost 5 bases, and 5 bases stayed unmatched. This CDR3 region has 14 residues. Germline V lookup: CDR1 SGHRS, CDR2 YFSETQ. The CDR3 spells CASSLAGVRETQYF. The CDR3 region has the DNA TGCGCCAGCAGCTTAGCGGGAGTCCGGGAGACCCAGTACTTC.

V is TRBV28 and J is TRBJ1-5; D unresolved. There are 15 residues in the CDR3. Trimming shortened V by 1 base and J by 0 bases, and 7 bases separated the two germline ends. From germline, CDR1 is MDHEN and CDR2 SYDVKM. The CDR3 DNA reads TGTGCCAGCAGTTTATTCCTTTATAGCAATCAGCCCCAGCATTTT. Protein product: CASSLFLYSNQPQHF.

The chain has TRBV6-6 and TRBJ2-3; 15 positions match TRBD2. The CDR3 has 16 amino acids. J gave up 5 bases and V 6 bases, and 6 bases lay outside the gene matches. In germline, CDR1 is MNHNY, CDR2 SVGAGI (reference sequence). This chain's CDR3 is CASSRTSGRGGDTQYF. The CDR3 DNA is TGTGCCAGCAGCAGGACTAGCGGGAGGGGGGGAGATACGCAGTATTTT.

As DNA, the CDR3 is TGCGCCAGCAGCTTGGGGGATTACGAGCAGTACTTC. Translation gives CASSLGDYEQYF. The gene calls are TRBV5-1 and TRBJ2-7; the D is unclear. Per germline, CDR1 SGHRS and CDR2 YFSETQ. CDR3 length: 12 residues. Trimming removed 0 bases from V and 4 bases from J, with 5 bases in between.

The CDR3 sequence is CASSQTGPYEQYF. CDR3 nucleotide sequence: TGTGCCAGCAGCCAAACAGGGCCCTACGAGCAGTACTTC. The genes are TRBV7-9 and TRBJ2-7; possibly TRBD1 for D (6 bases). The CDR3 loop spans 13 amino acids. The germline V and J ends were trimmed by 5 bases and 2 bases, with 10 bases remaining between them. Germline CDR1 is SEHNR and CDR2 is FQNEAQ (reference sequence).

The chain combines TRBV3-1 (or the pseudogene TRBV3-2) with TRBJ1-2, with D unclear. From germline, CDR1 is LGHDT and CDR2 YNNKEL (reference sequence). V lost 1 base to trimming and J lost 5 bases, with 20 bases between them. The CDR3 has 17 residues. The DNA of the CDR3 is TGTGCCAGCAGCCAAGGCATCCCAGGTTATGATGGATATGGCTACACCTTC. Its protein is CASSQGIPGYDGYGYTF.

This chain uses TRBV2 with TRBJ2-7; TRBD1 or TRBD2 may be the D gene (5 bases each). Deletions cut 8 bases from V and 0 bases from J, with 17 bases between. This CDR3 contains 15 residues. CDR1 SNHLY and CDR2 FYNNEI come from the germline V gene. The CDR3 protein is CASLREGPLSYEQYF. In DNA, the CDR3 is TGTGCCAGCCTCCGCGAGGGACCCCTCTCCTACGAGCAGTACTTC.

The genes are TRBV10-3 and TRBJ1-4, with D possibly matching TRBD1 (6 bases). The CDR3 sequence is 12 residues long. Trimming took 11 bases from V and 3 from J, leaving 10 bases between them. Germline assignment: CDR1 ENHRY and CDR2 SYGVKD. The CDR3 loop is CAARGPNEKLFF. The CDR3 DNA reads as TGTGCCGCCAGGGGACCTAATGAAAAACTGTTTTTT.

The chain combines TRBV5-4 with TRBJ1-1; 7 bases are shared with TRBD1. Germline trimming cut 2 bases from V and 3 bases from J; bases unmatched to any gene: 1. There are 13 residues in the CDR3. CDR1 is SGHNT, CDR2 YYREEE, per germline (reference sequence). The CDR3 DNA is TGTGCCAGCAGCTTACAGGGGCACACTGAAGCTTTCTTT. It yields the protein CASSLQGHTEAFF.

The chain couples TRBV6-5 to TRBJ2-7; D possibly corresponds to TRBD2 (5 bases). There are 15 residues in the CDR3. The germline V gene encodes CDR1 MNHEY and CDR2 SVGAGI. V lost 10 bases and J lost 6, with 25 bases in between. DNA for the CDR3: TGTGCCACCGCACCTTTGAGACGGGGTAACTTCGAGCAGTACTTC. This translates into CATAPLRRGNFEQYF.

This chain connects TRBV5-1 to TRBJ2-1; TRBD2 matches 12 bases. CDR3 length: 17 amino acids. CDR1 and CDR2 from the germline V gene are SGHRS and YFSETQ. Trimming removed 2 bases from V and 0 bases from J; junction bases left unmatched: 3. This chain's CDR3 is CASSFGLAGSSYNEQFF. CDR3 DNA sequence: TGCGCCAGCAGCTTCGGACTAGCGGGGAGCTCCTACAATGAGCAGTTCTTC.

CDR3 sequence: CASGPGTSGYNEQFF. CDR3 DNA: TGTGCTAGTGGCCCCGGGACTAGCGGGTACAATGAGCAGTTCTTC. The chain carries TRBV12-5 and TRBJ2-1; TRBD2 matches at 12 bases. Trimming cost V 6 bases and J 4 bases; bases outside gene matches: 4. CDR3 length equals 15 residues. The germline gives CDR1 LGHNT, CDR2 FRNRAP.